Following are 13 T cell receptor beta chains from one sample sequenced in a study of response to subunit inactivated influenza vaccine. TCRdb independently ran MiXCR on the RT-PCR reads; one entry per CDR3 protein. The sample consists of some 200,000 distinct CDR3 sequences, more than 10% of them appearing once. This sample was shared with a second study, whose subject was T cells expressing NK-cell markers. That report adds: 5'RACE template switching with UMIs generated TCR beta cDNA.

Sequencing used CD8+ T cells sorted from PBMCs, obtained roughly 12 days after vaccination. The receptor source for this set is a man in his fifties who received an inactivated influenza vaccine.

J is TRBJ1-2 and V is TRBV15, with D possibly TRBD1 on 5 matching bases. The germline V gene encodes CDR1 LNHNV and CDR2 YYDKDF (reference sequence). The CDR3 sequence is 12 residues long. Trimming removed 5 bases at V and 8 bases at J, with 12 bases between. The CDR3 sequence is CATSSLGTGYTF. CDR3 sequence (DNA): TGTGCCACCAGCTCTTTGGGGACGGGCTACACCTTC.

This clonotype has at least ten counts. This chain connects TRBV4-3 to TRBJ2-3, with TRBD2 matching 12 bases. Germline loops: CDR1 LGHNA, CDR2 YSLEER. The CDR3 consists of 15 residues. V lost 6 bases, J lost 8 bases, and 9 bases stayed unmatched. The CDR3 sequence: CASSPTSGRRATQYF. For the CDR3, the DNA is TGCGCCAGCAGTCCGACTAGCGGGAGAAGAGCTACGCAGTATTTT.

This clonotype has just a few counts. This sequence joins TRBV6-1 and TRBJ2-1; 8 nucleotides align to TRBD1. The CDR3 spans 15 residues. V was clipped by 6 bases and J by 2 bases; unmatched bases: 6. CDR1 is MNHNS and CDR2 is SASEGT in the germline V gene. The CDR3 loop reads CASSTGTGAYNEQFF. The CDR3 bases are TGTGCCAGCAGCACCGGGACAGGAGCCTACAATGAGCAGTTCTTC.

This clonotype has a handful of counts. The rearrangement joins TRBV4-3 to TRBJ2-2; D uncertain. Per germline, CDR1 LGHNA and CDR2 YSLEER. V lost 2 bases, J lost 0 bases, and 7 bases lay in between. There are 15 residues in the CDR3. The CDR3 sequence is CASSQTITNTGELFF. The CDR3 DNA is TGCGCCAGCAGCCAAACCATTACGAACACCGGGGAGCTGTTTTTT.

This clonotype was picked up a small number of times. The chain has TRBV6-1 and TRBJ2-2; TRBD2 agrees at 13 bases. Germline V gives CDR1 MNHNS, CDR2 SASEGT. This CDR3 comprises 17 residues. Unmatched junction bases numbered 11, after V lost 6 bases and J lost 7 bases. CDR3 residues: CASRRLAGGPVVGELFF. CDR3 DNA sequence: TGTGCCAGCAGGAGACTAGCGGGAGGCCCCGTAGTCGGGGAGCTGTTTTTT.

The chain carries TRBV28 and TRBJ2-2; D is ambiguous. Trimming took 2 bases from V and 0 from J, leaving 7 bases between them. Germline CDR1 reads MDHEN; CDR2 reads SYDVKM. The CDR3 runs 15 residues. The CDR3 DNA reads as TGTGCCAGCAGTTTAGGGGTGTCGAACACCGGGGAGCTGTTTTTT. Its protein product is CASSLGVSNTGELFF. The full variable domain, completed using reference TRBV28 and TRBJ2-2, is DVKVTQSSRYLVKRTGEKVFLECVQDMDHENMFWYRQDPGLGLRLIYFSYDVKMKEKGDIPEGYSVSREKKERFSLILESASTNQTSMYLCASSLGVSNTGELFFGEGSRLTVL.

In this sample, this clonotype turned up a few times. The rearrangement uses TRBV15 and TRBJ2-6, with TRBD1 as a possible D gene (6 bases). This CDR3 is built from 16 residues. Germline V gives CDR1 LNHNV, CDR2 YYDKDF (reference sequence). The V gene lost 4 bases and the J gene lost 2 bases, with 12 bases spanning the gap. The CDR3 bases are TGTGCCACCAGCAAATACAGGGAACCTGGGGCCAACGTCCTGACTTTC. Protein: CATSKYREPGANVLTF.

This clonotype was seen ten or more times. The chain combines TRBV7-9 with TRBJ2-7, with no clear D. Germline V gene lookup returns CDR1 SEHNR and CDR2 FQNEAQ (reference sequence). This CDR3 is 14 amino acids long. V gave up 0 bases and J gave up 1 base, with 7 bases separating them. The CDR3 nucleotides read TGTGCCAGCAGCTTAGCAGGACGATCCTACGAGCAGTACTTC. It codes for CASSLAGRSYEQYF.

V and J are TRBV12-3 or TRBV12-4 and TRBJ1-1, with TRBD1 matching over 9 bases. CDR3 length equals 15 residues. Unmatched junction bases numbered 9, after V lost 6 bases and J lost 4 bases. The CDR3 nucleotides read TGTGCCAGCAGGAGGGACAGGGTCGGTTTCACTGAAGCTTTCTTT. The encoded protein is CASRRDRVGFTEAFF.

The chain links TRBV6-5 to TRBJ2-5; either TRBD1 or TRBD2 may supply D (5 bases each). Germline values: CDR1 MNHEY, CDR2 SVGAGI. CDR3 length equals 17 residues. V dropped 0 bases and J dropped 5 bases, with 19 bases sitting between them. The CDR3 nucleotides read TGTGCCAGCAGTTACTCGTTCATGGGACCGCGTGCTGAGACCCAGTACTTC. It encodes CASSYSFMGPRAETQYF.

The sample holds many counts of this clonotype. The chain joins TRBV6-5 to TRBJ1-1, with TRBD1 as a possible D gene (5 bases). The germline V gene encodes CDR1 MNHEY and CDR2 SVGAGI. CDR3 size: 14 residues. Trimming left V 0 bases short and J 4 bases short, with 9 bases between. Here the CDR3 reads CASSYSGAGTEAFF. CDR3 DNA: TGTGCCAGCAGTTACTCAGGGGCAGGCACTGAAGCTTTCTTT.

This clonotype was recorded many times. The rearrangement joins TRBV7-9 to TRBJ2-5; D remains unclear. V gave up 5 bases and J gave up 3 bases, with 10 bases separating them. Germline V gene lookup returns CDR1 SEHNR and CDR2 FQNEAQ (reference sequence). This CDR3 spans 13 amino acids. The CDR3 spells CASSDRLEETQYF. As DNA, the CDR3 is TGTGCCAGCAGCGATCGGTTGGAAGAGACCCAGTACTTC.

This clonotype was picked up a small number of times. The chain carries TRBV11-1 and TRBJ2-2, with TRBD2 matching over 10 bases. With 0 bases clipped from V and 2 bases from J, the junction kept 6 bases outside the gene matches. CDR1 is SGHAT, CDR2 FQDESV, per germline (reference sequence). This CDR3 comprises 18 residues. CDR3 in amino acids: CASSLAPGLADNTGELFF. The CDR3 DNA sequence: TGTGCCAGCAGCTTAGCCCCCGGACTAGCGGATAACACCGGGGAGCTGTTTTTT. The full variable domain, with the rest looked up from reference TRBV11-1 and TRBJ2-2, is EAEVAQSPRYKITEKSQAVAFWCDPISGHATLYWYRQILGQGPELLVQFQDESVVDDSQLPKDRFSAERLKGVDSTLKIQPAELGDSAMYLCASSLAPGLADNTGELFFGEGSRLTVL.